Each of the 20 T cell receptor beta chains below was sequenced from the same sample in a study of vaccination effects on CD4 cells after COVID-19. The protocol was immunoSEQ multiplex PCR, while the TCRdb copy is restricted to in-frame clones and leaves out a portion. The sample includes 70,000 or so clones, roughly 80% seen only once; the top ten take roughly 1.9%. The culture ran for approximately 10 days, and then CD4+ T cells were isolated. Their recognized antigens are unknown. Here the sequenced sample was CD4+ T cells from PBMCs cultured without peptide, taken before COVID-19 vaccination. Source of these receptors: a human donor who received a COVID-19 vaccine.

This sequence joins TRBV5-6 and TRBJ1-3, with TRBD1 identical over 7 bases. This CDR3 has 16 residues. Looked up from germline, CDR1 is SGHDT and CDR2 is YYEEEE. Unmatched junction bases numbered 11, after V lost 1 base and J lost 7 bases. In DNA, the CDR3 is TGTGCCAGCAGCTTGAAACAGGGGATCGGGGGTAACACCATATATTTT. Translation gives CASSLKQGIGGNTIYF. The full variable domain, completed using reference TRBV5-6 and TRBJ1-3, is DAGVTQSPTHLIKTRGQQVTLRCSPKSGHDTVSWYQQALGQGPQFIFQYYEEEERQRGNFPDRFSGHQFPNYSSELNVNALLLGDSALYLCASSLKQGIGGNTIYFGEGSWLTVV.

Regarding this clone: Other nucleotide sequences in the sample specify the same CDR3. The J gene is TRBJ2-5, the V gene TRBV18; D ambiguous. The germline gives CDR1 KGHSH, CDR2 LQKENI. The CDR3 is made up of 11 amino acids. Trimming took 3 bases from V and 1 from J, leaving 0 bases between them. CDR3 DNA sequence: TGTGCCAGCTCACCCCAAGAGACCCAGTACTTC. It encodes CASSPQETQYF.

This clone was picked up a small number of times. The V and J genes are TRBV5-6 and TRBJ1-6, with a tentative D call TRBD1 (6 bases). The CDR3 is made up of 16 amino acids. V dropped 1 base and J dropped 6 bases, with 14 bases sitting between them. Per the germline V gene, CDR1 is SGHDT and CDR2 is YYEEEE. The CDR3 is CASSLLGGRLNSPLHF. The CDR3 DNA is TGTGCCAGCAGCTTGTTAGGGGGACGGCTTAATTCACCCCTCCACTTT. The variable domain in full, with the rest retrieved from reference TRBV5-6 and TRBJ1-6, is DAGVTQSPTHLIKTRGQQVTLRCSPKSGHDTVSWYQQALGQGPQFIFQYYEEEERQRGNFPDRFSGHQFPNYSSELNVNALLLGDSALYLCASSLLGGRLNSPLHFGNGTRLTVT.

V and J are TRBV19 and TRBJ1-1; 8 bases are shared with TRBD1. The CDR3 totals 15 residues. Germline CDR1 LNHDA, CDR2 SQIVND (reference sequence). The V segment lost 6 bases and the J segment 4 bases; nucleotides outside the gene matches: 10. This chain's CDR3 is CASRRIGQGFTEAFF. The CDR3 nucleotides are TGTGCCAGTAGGAGGATTGGACAGGGATTCACTGAAGCTTTCTTT.

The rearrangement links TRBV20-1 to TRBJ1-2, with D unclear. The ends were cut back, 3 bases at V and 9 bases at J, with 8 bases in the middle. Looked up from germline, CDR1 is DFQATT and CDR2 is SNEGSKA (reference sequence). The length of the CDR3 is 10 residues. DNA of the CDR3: TGCAGTGCTAGTTGGGGTAGCTACACCTTC. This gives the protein CSASWGSYTF.

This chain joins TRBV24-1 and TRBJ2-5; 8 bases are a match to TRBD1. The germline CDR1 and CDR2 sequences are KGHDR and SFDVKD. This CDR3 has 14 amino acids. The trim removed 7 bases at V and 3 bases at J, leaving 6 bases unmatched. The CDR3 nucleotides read TGTGCCACCAGCCCGGGACAGGACGAAGAGACCCAGTACTTC. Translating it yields CATSPGQDEETQYF.

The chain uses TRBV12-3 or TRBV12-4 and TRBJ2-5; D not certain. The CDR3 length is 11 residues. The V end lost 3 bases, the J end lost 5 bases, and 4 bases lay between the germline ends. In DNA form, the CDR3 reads TGTGCCAGCAGTTTTAGTGAGACCCAGTACTTC. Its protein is CASSFSETQYF.

CDR3 sequence (DNA): TGCGCCAGCAGCGTGTACAGGGGCACAGATACGCAGTATTTT. Amino acids: CASSVYRGTDTQYF. This chain joins TRBV5-1 and TRBJ2-3, with D maybe TRBD1 (6 bases). This CDR3 spans 14 amino acids. The V gene's germline CDR1 is SGHRS and CDR2 YFSETQ. Trimming stripped 4 bases from V and 1 base from J, with 10 bases between.

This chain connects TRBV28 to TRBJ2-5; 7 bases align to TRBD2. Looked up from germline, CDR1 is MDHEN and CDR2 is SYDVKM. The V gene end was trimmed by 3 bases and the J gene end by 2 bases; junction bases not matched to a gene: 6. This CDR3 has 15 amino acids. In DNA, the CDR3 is TGTGCCAGCAGTTTGGGGGTGGGACTACAAGAGACCCAGTACTTC. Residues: CASSLGVGLQETQYF.

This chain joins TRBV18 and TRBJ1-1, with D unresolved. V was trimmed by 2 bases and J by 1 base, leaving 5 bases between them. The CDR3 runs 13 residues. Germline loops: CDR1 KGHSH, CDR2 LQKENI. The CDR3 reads CASSPSGNTEAFF. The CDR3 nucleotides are TGTGCCAGCTCACCATCAGGGAACACTGAAGCTTTCTTT.

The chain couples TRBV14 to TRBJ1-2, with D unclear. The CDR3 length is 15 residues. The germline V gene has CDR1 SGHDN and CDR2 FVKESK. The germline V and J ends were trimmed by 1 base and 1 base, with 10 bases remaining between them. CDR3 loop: CASSQVSGFNYGYTF. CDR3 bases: TGTGCCAGCAGCCAAGTGAGCGGCTTTAACTATGGCTACACCTTC.

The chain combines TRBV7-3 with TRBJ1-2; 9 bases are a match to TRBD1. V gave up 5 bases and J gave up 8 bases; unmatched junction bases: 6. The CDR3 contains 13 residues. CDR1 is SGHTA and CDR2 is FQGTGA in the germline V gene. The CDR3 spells CASSDRGSGGYTF. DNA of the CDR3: TGTGCCAGCAGCGACAGGGGGTCAGGGGGCTACACCTTC.

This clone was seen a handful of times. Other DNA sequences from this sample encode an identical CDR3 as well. The CDR3 spells CASSSYRGSYEQYV. CDR3 nucleotide sequence: TGTGCCAGCAGTTCGTACAGGGGATCCTACGAGCAGTACGTC. V and J are TRBV6-5 and TRBJ2-7, with 7 bases aligning to TRBD1. The V and J ends lost 4 bases and 1 base, in that order; junction bases with no gene match: 4. CDR3 size: 14 residues. CDR1 MNHEY and CDR2 SVGAGI come from the germline V gene.

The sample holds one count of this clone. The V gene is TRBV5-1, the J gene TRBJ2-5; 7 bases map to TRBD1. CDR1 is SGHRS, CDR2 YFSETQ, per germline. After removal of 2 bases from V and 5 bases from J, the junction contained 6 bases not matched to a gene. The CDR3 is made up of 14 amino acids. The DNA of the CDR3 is TGCGCCAGCAGCTTTGACAGGGATTGGGAGACCCAGTACTTC. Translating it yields CASSFDRDWETQYF.

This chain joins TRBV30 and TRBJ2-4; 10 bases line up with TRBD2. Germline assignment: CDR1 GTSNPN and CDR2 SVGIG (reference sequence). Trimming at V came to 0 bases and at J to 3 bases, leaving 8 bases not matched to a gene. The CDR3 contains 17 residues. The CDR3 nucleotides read TGTGCCTGGAGTGTGGTTAGCGGGGGGTTTGACAAAAACATTCAGTACTTC. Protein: CAWSVVSGGFDKNIQYF.

The CDR3 is CASSPPIGQGTYEQYV. Here the CDR3 DNA reads TGTGCCAGCTCACCACCGATAGGACAGGGAACCTACGAGCAGTACGTC. The rearrangement links TRBV18 to TRBJ2-7; TRBD1 matches 8 bases. V shed 0 bases and J 2 bases; nucleotides not matched to a gene: 6. The CDR3 is made up of 16 amino acids. CDR1 KGHSH and CDR2 LQKENI come from the germline V gene.

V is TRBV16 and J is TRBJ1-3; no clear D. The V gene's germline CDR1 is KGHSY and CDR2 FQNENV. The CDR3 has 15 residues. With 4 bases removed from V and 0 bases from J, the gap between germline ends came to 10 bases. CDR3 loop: CASSPRASSGNTIYF. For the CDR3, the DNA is TGTGCCAGCAGCCCCCGAGCGAGCTCTGGAAACACCATATATTTT.

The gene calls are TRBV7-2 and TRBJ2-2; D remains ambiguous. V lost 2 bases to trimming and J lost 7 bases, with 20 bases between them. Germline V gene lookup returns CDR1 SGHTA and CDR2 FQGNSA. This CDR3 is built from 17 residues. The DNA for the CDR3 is TGTGCCAGCAGCTTATTGTCCGGGCCCCCCGCCGGCGGGGAGCTGTTTTTT. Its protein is CASSLLSGPPAGGELFF.

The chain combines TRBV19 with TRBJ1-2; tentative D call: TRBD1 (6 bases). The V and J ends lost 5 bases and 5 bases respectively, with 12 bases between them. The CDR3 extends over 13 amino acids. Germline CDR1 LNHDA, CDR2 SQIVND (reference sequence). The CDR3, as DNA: TGTGCCAGTAGTCGGACAGCCCAATATGGCTACACCTTC. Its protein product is CASSRTAQYGYTF.

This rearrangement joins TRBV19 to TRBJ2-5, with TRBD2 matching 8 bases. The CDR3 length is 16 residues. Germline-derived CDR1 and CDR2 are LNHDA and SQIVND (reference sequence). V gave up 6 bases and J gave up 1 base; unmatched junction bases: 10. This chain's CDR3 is CASSRGGAGVQETQYF. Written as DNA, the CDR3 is TGTGCCAGTAGCCGGGGGGGAGCGGGGGTCCAAGAGACCCAGTACTTC.